The sequence of this TCR beta chain was determined in a study of cytotoxic CD8 clonotypes in ibrutinib-treated CLL. The overall study: Outcomes included 25 or so partial and 2 complete responses; after median roughly six years, roughly 14 stayed remitted and 12 progressed.

Study-level results: Sampling times, which were not matched between the groups, differed between sustained-remission patients and progressing patients. T-cell clonality at baseline went above that of age-matched healthy donors and rose and fell with circulating CD8+ T-cell counts.

Investigators sourced around 1.8 micrograms of genomic DNA from cryopreserved PBMCs for TCR beta libraries. Clones were sequenced by immunoSEQ multiplex PCR, and TCRdb holds only the in-frame ones, with some missing. The sample holds about 57,000 clones, approximately 60% seen once. A remark on this clone: The target antigen is unknown.

The sequencing used PBMCs, collected after 24 months of ibrutinib treatment. This TCR came from a human donor with chronic lymphocytic leukemia.

The CDR3 here is CASSLRGGNQETQYF. The CDR3 DNA reads TGCGCCAGCAGCTTACGCGGGGGAAACCAAGAGACCCAGTACTTC. The V call is TRBV5-1, the J call TRBJ2-5; 7 nucleotides agree with TRBD2. Germline CDR1 and CDR2: SGHRS and YFSETQ. V shed 2 bases, J shed 0 bases, and the junction held 4 bases outside the gene matches. CDR3 length: 15 amino acids.